One sample yielded the 18 T cell receptor beta chains listed below, sequenced in a study of cytomegalovirus exposure and HLA in healthy donors. Use of 60 Vbeta and 13 Jbeta primers characterized the PCR. The assay was immunoSEQ multiplex PCR, and TCRdb's table has in-frame clones only and misses some. The sample contains about 120,000 clones, around 82% of which appear only once. The sequenced sample was PBMCs. These receptors were taken from a male donor in good health and CMV-seropositive.

V and J are TRBV4-3 and TRBJ2-7; 11 bases fit TRBD2. CDR3 length: 16 amino acids. V was pared by 5 bases and J by 0 bases, with 6 bases of the junction left unmatched. CDR1 and CDR2 from the germline V gene are LGHNA and YSLEER. Here the CDR3 DNA reads TGCGCCAGCAGCGCGTCTAGCGGGAGGAGCTCCTACGAGCAGTACTTC. This gives the protein CASSASSGRSSYEQYF.

This clone was seen only once. The V call is TRBV11-2, the J call TRBJ2-7; D possibly corresponds to TRBD2 (6 bases). V shed 1 base and J shed 2 bases, with 15 bases lying between them. Germline CDR1 and CDR2: SGHAT and FQNNGV. The CDR3 has 16 amino acids. CDR3 loop: CASSLGAGSVAYEQYF. CDR3 DNA sequence: TGTGCCAGCAGCTTAGGGGCGGGGAGCGTCGCCTACGAGCAGTACTTC.

The CDR3 coding sequence is TGTGCCACCACCGCAGGGGGACGGGATTGGAGGAATGAGCAGTTCTTC. Its translation: CATTAGGRDWRNEQFF. The chain couples TRBV28 to TRBJ2-1; TRBD1 aligns across 7 bases. The ends lost 10 bases at V and 7 bases at J; junction bases unmatched: 19. This CDR3 has 16 amino acids. Germline assignment: CDR1 MDHEN and CDR2 SYDVKM. Full variable domain (missing parts from reference TRBV28 and TRBJ2-1): DVKVTQSSRYLVKRTGEKVFLECVQDMDHENMFWYRQDPGLGLRLIYFSYDVKMKEKGDIPEGYSVSREKKERFSLILESASTNQTSMYLCATTAGGRDWRNEQFFGPGTRLTVL.

The CDR3, as DNA: TGTGCCAGCAGCCTCACTAGCGGGAGGTCAGATACGCAGTATTTT. It translates to CASSLTSGRSDTQYF. V usage is TRBV5-4 and J usage is TRBJ2-3; TRBD2 aligns across 12 bases. Germline V CDR1 and CDR2: SGHNT, YYREEE (reference sequence). V was clipped by 4 bases and J by 4 bases; unmatched bases: 4. This CDR3 is built from 15 residues.

The chain employs TRBV28 and TRBJ1-2; 7 bases match TRBD1. Germline lookup yields CDR1 MDHEN and CDR2 SYDVKM. The CDR3 spans 14 residues. The J segment lost 3 bases and the V segment lost 6 bases, leaving 7 bases of the junction unmatched. CDR3 sequence reads: CASRTTRGDYGYTF. CDR3 nucleotide sequence: TGTGCCAGCAGGACTACCAGGGGGGACTATGGCTACACCTTC.

This rearrangement joins TRBV9 to TRBJ2-5, with D maybe TRBD2 (5 bases). Germline lookup yields CDR1 SGDLS and CDR2 YYNGEE. This CDR3 contains 16 residues. The germline V and J ends were trimmed by 0 bases and 0 bases, with 12 bases remaining between them. The CDR3: CASSVAFRGYQETQYF. The CDR3 DNA is TGTGCCAGCAGCGTAGCGTTCCGAGGGTACCAAGAGACCCAGTACTTC.

This sequence joins TRBV5-6 and TRBJ2-5, with TRBD2 matching over 13 bases. CDR1 is SGHDT and CDR2 is YYEEEE in the germline V gene. The V segment lost 3 bases and the J segment 5 bases; nucleotides outside the gene matches: 7. The CDR3 extends over 16 amino acids. The CDR3 nucleotides are TGTGCCAGCAGCTCCGGACTAGCGGGAGTTTGGGAGACCCAGTACTTC. Translation gives CASSSGLAGVWETQYF. Drawing the rest from reference TRBV5-6 and TRBJ2-5, the complete variable domain is DAGVTQSPTHLIKTRGQQVTLRCSPKSGHDTVSWYQQALGQGPQFIFQYYEEEERQRGNFPDRFSGHQFPNYSSELNVNALLLGDSALYLCASSSGLAGVWETQYFGPGTRLLVL.

V and J are TRBV25-1 and TRBJ2-7; perhaps TRBD1 as D (5 bases). CDR1 is MGHDK and CDR2 is SYGVNS in the germline V gene. The V gene lost 5 bases and the J gene lost 0 bases, with 17 bases spanning the gap. This CDR3 has 16 residues. The CDR3 sequence is CASSSGWLRSSYEQYF. The CDR3 bases are TGTGCCAGCAGTTCAGGGTGGTTGCGGAGCTCCTACGAGCAGTACTTC.

The rearrangement uses TRBV19 and TRBJ2-3, with 8 bases identical to TRBD2. With V trimmed by 3 bases and J by 6 bases, 8 bases remained unmatched. The CDR3 sequence is 15 residues long. Per germline, CDR1 LNHDA and CDR2 SQIVND (reference sequence). CDR3 bases: TGTGCCAGTAGTATGGCGCTAGCGGGTATGGATACGCAGTATTTT. Protein: CASSMALAGMDTQYF. The complete variable domain, with remaining parts taken from reference TRBV19 and TRBJ2-3, reads DGGITQSPKYLFRKEGQNVTLSCEQNLNHDAMYWYRQDPGQGLRLIYYSQIVNDFQKGDIAEGYSVSREKKESFPLTVTSAQKNPTAFYLCASSMALAGMDTQYFGPGTRLTVL.

V gene TRBV7-6 combines with J gene TRBJ2-2, with 12 bases lining up with TRBD2. The CDR3 runs 18 residues. Losses at the gene ends were 6 bases for V and 3 bases for J; bases not matched to a gene: 11. Germline V gene lookup returns CDR1 SGHVS and CDR2 FNYEAQ. CDR3 in amino acids: CASRVPLAGGPDTGELFF. CDR3 nucleotides: TGTGCCAGCAGGGTACCCCTAGCGGGAGGGCCGGACACCGGGGAGCTGTTTTTT.

In the case of this clone: Other DNA sequences within the sample encode an identical CDR3. This chain links TRBV5-6 with TRBJ2-3; maybe TRBD1 (5 bases). Germline V gene data show CDR1 as SGHDT and CDR2 as YYEEEE. The CDR3 length is 14 residues. V dropped 0 bases and J dropped 4 bases, with 9 bases sitting between them. The DNA of the CDR3 is TGTGCCAGCAGCTTGGGGGGCGATGCAGATACGCAGTATTTT. It codes for CASSLGGDADTQYF.

The gene calls are TRBV27 and TRBJ1-5; TRBD1 might be the D (6 bases). Germline V gene lookup returns CDR1 MNHEY and CDR2 SMNVEV (reference sequence). The CDR3 has 16 amino acids. Trimming took 3 bases from V and 4 from J, leaving 16 bases between them. The CDR3 loop is CASSFRGAKGNQPQHF. The CDR3, as DNA: TGTGCCAGCAGTTTTCGGGGGGCCAAGGGAAATCAGCCCCAGCATTTT.

This chain joins TRBV18 and TRBJ1-4, with TRBD1 matching over 7 bases. The germline CDR1 and CDR2 sequences are KGHSH and LQKENI. The V and J ends lost 2 bases and 4 bases, in that order; junction bases with no gene match: 1. CDR3 length: 14 residues. The CDR3 bases are TGTGCCAGCTCACCAGGACAGGATAATGAAAAACTGTTTTTT. It codes for CASSPGQDNEKLFF.

This chain links TRBV6-1 with TRBJ2-7, with a tentative D call TRBD2 (6 bases). The CDR3 is made up of 14 amino acids. The V end lost 4 bases, the J end lost 0 bases, and 10 bases lay between the germline ends. Germline CDR1 and CDR2: MNHNS and SASEGT. The CDR3, as DNA: TGTGCCAGCAGTGGGGAAGCGGGCTCCTACGAGCAGTACTTC. Protein: CASSGEAGSYEQYF.

The chain is built from TRBV5-8 and TRBJ2-7; no reliable D call. V was shortened by 9 bases and J by 0 bases, with 10 bases between the two germline ends. This CDR3 is 12 amino acids long. Looked up from germline, CDR1 is SGHTS and CDR2 is YDEGEE. CDR3 sequence: CATPTGSYEQYF. In nucleotides, the CDR3 is TGTGCCACCCCAACGGGCTCCTACGAGCAGTACTTC.

V is TRBV4-3 and J is TRBJ2-3, with 8 bases identical to TRBD2. The length of the CDR3 is 15 residues. V trimming: 4 bases; J trimming: 1 base; junction bases outside the gene matches: 4. Germline V gene data show CDR1 as LGHNA and CDR2 as YSLEER. The CDR3 spells CASSLSGSGTDTQYF. The CDR3 nucleotides read TGCGCCAGCAGCCTCAGCGGGAGTGGCACAGATACGCAGTATTTT.

The chain combines TRBV6-1 with TRBJ1-1; D is undetermined. The V end lost 4 bases, the J end lost 3 bases, and 3 bases lay between the germline ends. CDR1 is MNHNS, CDR2 SASEGT, per germline. This CDR3 spans 11 amino acids. CDR3 DNA: TGTGCCAGCAGTGGGCACACTGAAGCTTTCTTT. It translates to CASSGHTEAFF.

This rearrangement joins TRBV9 to TRBJ2-1, with D possibly being TRBD1 (6 bases). Trimming stripped 3 bases from V and 8 bases from J, with 18 bases between. Looked up from germline, CDR1 is SGDLS and CDR2 is YYNGEE. The length of the CDR3 is 15 residues. The CDR3 loop is CASSATTGTQDEQFF. The CDR3 DNA sequence: TGTGCCAGCAGCGCCACGACAGGTACCCAGGATGAGCAGTTCTTC.